This is a list of T cell receptor beta chains from one sample in a study of blood T cells in healthy people across ages. One entry per CDR3 protein results from TCRdb running MiXCR on the 5' RACE reads. The sample yields about 650,000 distinct CDR3 sequences, about 51% seen once. Sequenced material: blood. All receptors derive from a woman of 80 years or more in good health. The CDR3 runs from the conserved cysteine through the conserved F or W. The D gene is left open where the match is weak. Not all rows give a size; the values are once, few, many and, for expanded clones, a class.

size	V	D	J	DNA	CDR3
.	TRBV15	TRBD2	TRBJ2-5	TGTGCCATTCAAGCGGGACCCCCCCAAGAGACCCAGTACTTC	CAIQAGPPQETQYF
once	TRBV7-8	TRBD1	TRBJ2-6	TGTGCCAGCAGCTCAGGGACAGCCTTCTCTGGGGCCAACGTCCTGACTTTC	CASSSGTAFSGANVLTF
many	TRBV12-3/TRBV12-4	.	TRBJ2-3	TGTGCCAGCAGTTTAGTCTCTGGTGGGGATACGCAGTATTTT	CASSLVSGGDTQYF
.	TRBV4-1	.	TRBJ2-7	TGCGCCAGCAGCCAAGAGAACAGGATTTTCTACGAGCAGTACTTC	CASSQENRIFYEQYF
many	TRBV20-1	.	TRBJ1-2	TGCAGTGGGCACGGAGACTATGGCTACACCTTC	CSGHGDYGYTF
few	TRBV7-3	TRBD2	TRBJ2-1	TGTGCCAGCAGCCTGGGGACTAGCGGGAAGCAGTTCTTC	CASSLGTSGKQFF
.	TRBV20-1	.	TRBJ1-4	TGCAGTGCTAGAGATAATTTTGAAAAACTGTTTTTT	CSARDNFEKLFF
.	TRBV7-9	.	TRBJ1-6	TGTGCCAGCAGCGCTACAGGGTCCTCTAATTCACCCCTCCACTTT	CASSATGSSNSPLHF
.	TRBV3-1	TRBD2	TRBJ2-3	TGTGCCAGCAGCCAACTCCCGGGAGGGCCAAATACGCAGTATTTT	CASSQLPGGPNTQYF
.	TRBV7-9	TRBD1	TRBJ2-7	TGTGCCAGCAGCTTAGGAGTGGGGACAGGGCCCTACGAGCAGTACTTC	CASSLGVGTGPYEQYF
many	TRBV10-3	TRBD1	TRBJ2-4	TGTGCCATCAGTGAGCGACAGGGGGGGGTGACCAAAAACATTCAGTACTTC	CAISERQGGVTKNIQYF
.	TRBV4-2	.	TRBJ2-1	TGTGCCAGCAGCCAAGATCGAGGAGGGAGCCATTACAATGAGCAGTTCTTC	CASSQDRGGSHYNEQFF
.	TRBV27	.	TRBJ1-4	TGTGCCAGCAGTGATACAGGGTCAACTAATGAAAAACTGTTTTTT	CASSDTGSTNEKLFF
few	TRBV6-1	TRBD1	TRBJ1-1	TGTGCCAGCAGTCCTCTGGGACAGGGATTAATGAACACTGAAGCTTTCTTT	CASSPLGQGLMNTEAFF
.	TRBV12-3/TRBV12-4	.	TRBJ2-5	TGTGCCAGCAGTTGTCGTCGAGCGACTCAAGAGACCCAGTACTTC	CASSCRRATQETQYF
.	TRBV5-1	.	TRBJ2-3	TGCGCCAGCAGCTTGGAACCACAGAACACAGATACGCAGTATTTT	CASSLEPQNTDTQYF
few	TRBV27	.	TRBJ2-7	TGTGCCAGCAGACCTCAGGGCTGGGGCTACAGTGAGCAGTACTTC	CASRPQGWGYSEQYF
once	TRBV6-5	.	TRBJ2-3	TGTGCCAGCAGTCCCCAGGAGCAGCCAGCAGATACGCAGTATTTT	CASSPQEQPADTQYF
few	TRBV7-9	.	TRBJ2-2	TGTGCCAGCAGCTTACGCACAGCGCTCGGGGAGCTGTTTTTT	CASSLRTALGELFF
.	TRBV11-2	.	TRBJ2-7	TGTGCCAGCAGCTCCCACACAGACTACGAGCAGTACTTC	CASSSHTDYEQYF
.	TRBV29-1	TRBD1	TRBJ2-2	TGCAGCGTTGCAGGACAGGGGGCCGGGGAGCTGTTTTTT	CSVAGQGAGELFF
.	TRBV13	.	TRBJ2-1	TGTGCCAGCAGCCCGGACAGTAGGCCTAACAATGAGCAGTTCTTC	CASSPDSRPNNEQFF
.	TRBV20-1	.	TRBJ2-3	TGCAGTGCTAGAGATCCAGAAGGGTCAGATACGCAGTATTTT	CSARDPEGSDTQYF